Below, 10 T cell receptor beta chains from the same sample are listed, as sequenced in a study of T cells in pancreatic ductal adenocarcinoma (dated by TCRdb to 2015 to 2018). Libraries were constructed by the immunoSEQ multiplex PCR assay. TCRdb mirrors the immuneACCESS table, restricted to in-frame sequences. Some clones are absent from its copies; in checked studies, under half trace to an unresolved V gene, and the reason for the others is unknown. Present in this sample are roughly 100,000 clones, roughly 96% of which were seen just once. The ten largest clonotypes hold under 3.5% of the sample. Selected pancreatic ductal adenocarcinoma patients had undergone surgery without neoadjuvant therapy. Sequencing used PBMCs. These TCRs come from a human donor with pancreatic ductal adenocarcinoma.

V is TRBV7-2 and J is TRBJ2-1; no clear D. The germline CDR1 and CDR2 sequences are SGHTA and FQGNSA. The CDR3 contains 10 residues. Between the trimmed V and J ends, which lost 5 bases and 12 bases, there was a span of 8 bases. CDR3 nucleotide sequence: TGTGCCAGCAGCGATTTCGGGCAGTTCTTC. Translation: CASSDFGQFF.

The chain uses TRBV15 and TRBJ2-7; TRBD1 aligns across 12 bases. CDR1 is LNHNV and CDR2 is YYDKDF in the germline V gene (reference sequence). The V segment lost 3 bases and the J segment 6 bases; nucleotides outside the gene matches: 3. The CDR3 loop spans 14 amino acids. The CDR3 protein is CATSRGQGAVEQYF. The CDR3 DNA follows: TGTGCCACCAGCAGGGGACAGGGGGCGGTCGAGCAGTACTTC.

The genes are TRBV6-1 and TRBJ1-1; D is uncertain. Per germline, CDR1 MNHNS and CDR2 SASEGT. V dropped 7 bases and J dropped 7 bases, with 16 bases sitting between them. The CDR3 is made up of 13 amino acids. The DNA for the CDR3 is TGTGCCAGCATTCAAGAGGCACCCGGTGAAGCTTTCTTT. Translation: CASIQEAPGEAFF.

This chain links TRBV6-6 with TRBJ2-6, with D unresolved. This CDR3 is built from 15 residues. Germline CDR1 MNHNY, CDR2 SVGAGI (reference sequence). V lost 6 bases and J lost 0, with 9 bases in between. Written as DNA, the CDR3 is TGTGCCAGCAGCCCTACTCTCTCTGGGGCCAACGTCCTGACTTTC. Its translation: CASSPTLSGANVLTF.

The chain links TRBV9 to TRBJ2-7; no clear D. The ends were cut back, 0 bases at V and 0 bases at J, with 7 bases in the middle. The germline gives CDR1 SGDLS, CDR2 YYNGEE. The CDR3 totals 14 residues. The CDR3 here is CASSVGSLSYEQYF. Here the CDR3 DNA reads TGTGCCAGCAGCGTAGGGAGTCTCTCCTACGAGCAGTACTTC.

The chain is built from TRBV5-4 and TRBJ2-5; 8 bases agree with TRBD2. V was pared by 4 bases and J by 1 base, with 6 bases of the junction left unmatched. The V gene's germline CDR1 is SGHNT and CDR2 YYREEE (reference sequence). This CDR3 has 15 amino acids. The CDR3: CASSLRAGVQETQYF. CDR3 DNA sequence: TGTGCCAGCAGCCTCCGAGCGGGAGTCCAAGAGACCCAGTACTTC.

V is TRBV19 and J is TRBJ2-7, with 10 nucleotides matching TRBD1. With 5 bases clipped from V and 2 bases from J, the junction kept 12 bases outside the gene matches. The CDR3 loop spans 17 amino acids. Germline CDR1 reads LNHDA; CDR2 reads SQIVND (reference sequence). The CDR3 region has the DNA TGTGCCAGTAGTCTCTCCCCCTCCGGGACAGGGGCCTACGAGCAGTACTTC. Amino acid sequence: CASSLSPSGTGAYEQYF. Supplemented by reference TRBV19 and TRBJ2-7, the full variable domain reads DGGITQSPKYLFRKEGQNVTLSCEQNLNHDAMYWYRQDPGQGLRLIYYSQIVNDFQKGDIAEGYSVSREKKESFPLTVTSAQKNPTAFYLCASSLSPSGTGAYEQYFGPGTRLTVT.

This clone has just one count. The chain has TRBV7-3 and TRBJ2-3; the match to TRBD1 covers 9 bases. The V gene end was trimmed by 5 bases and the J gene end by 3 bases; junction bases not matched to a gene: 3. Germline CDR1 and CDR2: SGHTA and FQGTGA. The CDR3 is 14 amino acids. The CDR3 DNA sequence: TGTGCCAGCAGCAAAGGGACAGGGACAGATACGCAGTATTTT. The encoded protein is CASSKGTGTDTQYF. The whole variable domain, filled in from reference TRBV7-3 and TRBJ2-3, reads GAGVSQTPSNKVTEKGKYVELRCDPISGHTALYWYRQSLGQGPEFLIYFQGTGAADDSGLPNDRFFAVRPEGSVSTLKIQRTERGDSAVYLCASSKGTGTDTQYFGPGTRLTVL.

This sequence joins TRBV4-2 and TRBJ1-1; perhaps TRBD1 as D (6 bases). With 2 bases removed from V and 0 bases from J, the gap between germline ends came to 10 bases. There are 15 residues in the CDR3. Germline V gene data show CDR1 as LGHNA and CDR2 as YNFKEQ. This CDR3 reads CASSQPGQLNTEAFF. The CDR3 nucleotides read TGTGCCAGCAGCCAACCTGGACAGCTGAACACTGAAGCTTTCTTT.

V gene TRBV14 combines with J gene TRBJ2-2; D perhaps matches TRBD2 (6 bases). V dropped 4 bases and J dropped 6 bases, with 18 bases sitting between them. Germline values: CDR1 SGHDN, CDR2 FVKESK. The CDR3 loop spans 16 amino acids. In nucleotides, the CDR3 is TGTGCCAGCAGCCGCAGGGACTCGCTTTATGCCGGGGAGCTGTTTTTT. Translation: CASSRRDSLYAGELFF.